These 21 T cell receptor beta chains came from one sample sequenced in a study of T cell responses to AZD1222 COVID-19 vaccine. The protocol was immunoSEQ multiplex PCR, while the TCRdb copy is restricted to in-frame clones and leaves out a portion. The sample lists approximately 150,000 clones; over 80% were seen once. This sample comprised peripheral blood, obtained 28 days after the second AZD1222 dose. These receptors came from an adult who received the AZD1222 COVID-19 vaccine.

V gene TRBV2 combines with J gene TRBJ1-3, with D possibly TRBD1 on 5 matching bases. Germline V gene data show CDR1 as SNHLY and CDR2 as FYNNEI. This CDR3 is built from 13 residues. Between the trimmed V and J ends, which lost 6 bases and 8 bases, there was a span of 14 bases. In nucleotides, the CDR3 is TGTGCCAGCAGATTAGACAGTGCGGACACCATATATTTT. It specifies CASRLDSADTIYF.

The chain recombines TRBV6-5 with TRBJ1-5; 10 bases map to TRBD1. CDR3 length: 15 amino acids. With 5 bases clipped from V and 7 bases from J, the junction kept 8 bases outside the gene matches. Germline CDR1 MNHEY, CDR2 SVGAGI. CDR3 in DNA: TGTGCCAGCAGTCGACAGGGGGCCGTCGGGCAGCCCCAGCATTTT. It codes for CASSRQGAVGQPQHF.

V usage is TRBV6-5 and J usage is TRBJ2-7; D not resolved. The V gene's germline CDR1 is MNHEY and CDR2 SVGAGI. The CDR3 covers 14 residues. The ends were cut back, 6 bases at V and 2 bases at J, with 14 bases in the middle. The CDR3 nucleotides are TGTGCCAGCAGCCCCCCAGGTTTGCCCTACGAGCAGTACTTC. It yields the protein CASSPPGLPYEQYF.

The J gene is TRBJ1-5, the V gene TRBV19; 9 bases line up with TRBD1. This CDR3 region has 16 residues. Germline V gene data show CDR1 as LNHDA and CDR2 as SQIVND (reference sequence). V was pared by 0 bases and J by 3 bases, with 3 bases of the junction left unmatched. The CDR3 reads CASSIEQGAINQPQHF. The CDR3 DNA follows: TGTGCCAGTAGTATAGAACAGGGGGCGATCAATCAGCCCCAGCATTTT.

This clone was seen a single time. The chain's CDR3 is CAWKTGTGKETQYF. The CDR3 region has the DNA TGTGCCTGGAAAACTGGGACAGGGAAGGAGACCCAGTACTTC. This sequence joins TRBV30 and TRBJ2-5; 9 bases match TRBD1. V lost 4 bases to trimming and J lost 5 bases; unmatched junction nucleotides: 8. Germline CDR1 GTSNPN, CDR2 SVGIG (reference sequence). The CDR3 sequence is 14 residues long.

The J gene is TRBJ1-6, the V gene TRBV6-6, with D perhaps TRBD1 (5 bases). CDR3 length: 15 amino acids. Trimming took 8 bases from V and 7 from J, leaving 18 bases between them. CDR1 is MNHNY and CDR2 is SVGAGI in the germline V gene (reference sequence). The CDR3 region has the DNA TGTGCCAGCGTAAGGGGACCATTCCTCAATTCACCCCTCCACTTT. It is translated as CASVRGPFLNSPLHF.

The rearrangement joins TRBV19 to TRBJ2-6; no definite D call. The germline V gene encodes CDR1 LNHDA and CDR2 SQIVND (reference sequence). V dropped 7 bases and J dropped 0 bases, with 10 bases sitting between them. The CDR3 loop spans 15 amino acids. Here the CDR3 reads CASIGAISGANVLTF. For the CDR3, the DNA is TGTGCCAGTATCGGAGCGATCTCTGGGGCCAACGTCCTGACTTTC.

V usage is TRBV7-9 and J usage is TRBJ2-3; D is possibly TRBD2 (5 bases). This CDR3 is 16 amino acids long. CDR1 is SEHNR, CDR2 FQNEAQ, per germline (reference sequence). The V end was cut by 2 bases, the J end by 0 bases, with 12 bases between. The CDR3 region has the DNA TGTGCCAGCAGCTTAAATTCCGGACTCAGCACAGATACGCAGTATTTT. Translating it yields CASSLNSGLSTDTQYF.

The CDR3 coding sequence is TGTGCCAGCAGCTTGGGAGGGGCCTGGGGCACTGAAGCTTTCTTT. This gives the protein CASSLGGAWGTEAFF. V gene TRBV5-4 combines with J gene TRBJ1-1; D might be TRBD1 (5 bases). Germline V gene lookup returns CDR1 SGHNT and CDR2 YYREEE (reference sequence). The CDR3 is 15 amino acids. The ends were cut back, 0 bases at V and 4 bases at J, with 13 bases in the middle.

The CDR3: CASSSRWGRAPYEQYF. CDR3 nucleotide sequence: TGTGCCAGCAGCTCTCGGTGGGGCAGGGCCCCCTACGAGCAGTACTTC. V is TRBV13 and J is TRBJ2-7; a weak D match, TRBD1 (5 bases). Germline V gene sequence: CDR1 PRHDT, CDR2 FYEKMQ (reference sequence). Deletions cut 4 bases from V and 2 bases from J, with 18 bases between. This CDR3 region has 16 residues.

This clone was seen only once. CDR3 sequence reads: CASSLDVSRNTGELFF. DNA of the CDR3: TGCGCCAGCAGCTTGGACGTTAGCCGAAACACCGGGGAGCTGTTTTTT. The gene calls are TRBV5-1 and TRBJ2-2; D unresolved. The CDR3 is made up of 16 amino acids. CDR1 SGHRS and CDR2 YFSETQ come from the germline V gene. Trimming left V 0 bases short and J 2 bases short, with 11 bases between.

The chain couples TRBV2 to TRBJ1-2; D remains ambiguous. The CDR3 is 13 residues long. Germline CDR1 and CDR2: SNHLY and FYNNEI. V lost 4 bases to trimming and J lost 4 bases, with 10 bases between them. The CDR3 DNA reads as TGTGCCAGCAGTGTGGCAGAACTCTATGGCTACACCTTC. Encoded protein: CASSVAELYGYTF.

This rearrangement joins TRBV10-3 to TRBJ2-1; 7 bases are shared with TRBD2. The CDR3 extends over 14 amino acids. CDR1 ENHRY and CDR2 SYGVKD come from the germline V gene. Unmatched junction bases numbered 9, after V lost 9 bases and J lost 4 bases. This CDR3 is CAIATAGRYNEQFF. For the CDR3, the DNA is TGTGCCATTGCTACAGCGGGACGTTACAATGAGCAGTTCTTC.

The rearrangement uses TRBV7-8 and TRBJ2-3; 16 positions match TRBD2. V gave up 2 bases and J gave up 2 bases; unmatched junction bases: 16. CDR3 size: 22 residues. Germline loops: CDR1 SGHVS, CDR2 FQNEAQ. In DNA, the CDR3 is TGTGCCAGCAGCTTATTTGGGATCCGAGGAGGGACTAGCGGGAGGGCCACAGATACGCAGTATTTT. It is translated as CASSLFGIRGGTSGRATDTQYF.

In nucleotides, the CDR3 is TGTGCCAGCAGGGGGGACAGTAATTCACCCCTCCACTTT. Translated, it gives CASRGDSNSPLHF. The V and J genes are TRBV6-5 and TRBJ1-6; 7 positions agree with TRBD1. The V gene's germline CDR1 is MNHEY and CDR2 SVGAGI. CDR3 size: 13 residues. With V trimmed by 6 bases and J by 6 bases, 2 bases remained unmatched.

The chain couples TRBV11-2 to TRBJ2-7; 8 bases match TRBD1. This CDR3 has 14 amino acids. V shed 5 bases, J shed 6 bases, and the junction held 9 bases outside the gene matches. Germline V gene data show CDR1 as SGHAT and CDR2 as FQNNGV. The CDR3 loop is CASSRPGGIGEQYF. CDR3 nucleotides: TGTGCCAGCAGCCGCCCAGGGGGCATCGGCGAGCAGTACTTC.

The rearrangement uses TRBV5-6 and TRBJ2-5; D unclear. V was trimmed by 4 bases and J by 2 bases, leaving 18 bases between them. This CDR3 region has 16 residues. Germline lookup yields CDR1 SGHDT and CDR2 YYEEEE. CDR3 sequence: CASSTPGRQIQETQYF. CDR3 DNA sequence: TGTGCCAGCAGCACCCCCGGGCGGCAGATACAAGAGACCCAGTACTTC.

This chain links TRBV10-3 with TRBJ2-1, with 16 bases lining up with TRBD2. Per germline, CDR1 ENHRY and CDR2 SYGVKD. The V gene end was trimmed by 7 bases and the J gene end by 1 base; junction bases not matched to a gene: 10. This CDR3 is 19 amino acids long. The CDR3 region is CAIKRPGLAGGRSYNEQFF. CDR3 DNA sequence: TGTGCCATCAAAAGGCCGGGACTAGCGGGGGGGAGGTCCTACAATGAGCAGTTCTTC.

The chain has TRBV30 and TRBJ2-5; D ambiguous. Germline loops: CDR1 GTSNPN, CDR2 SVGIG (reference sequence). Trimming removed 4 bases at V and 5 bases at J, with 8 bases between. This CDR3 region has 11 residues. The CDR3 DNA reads TGTGCCTGGATGGCCCGGGAGACCCAGTACTTC. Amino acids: CAWMARETQYF.

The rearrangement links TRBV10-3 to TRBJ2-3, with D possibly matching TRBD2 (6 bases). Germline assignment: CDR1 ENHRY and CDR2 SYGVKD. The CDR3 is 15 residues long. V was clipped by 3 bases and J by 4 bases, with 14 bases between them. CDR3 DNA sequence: TGTGCCATCAGTGAAGGTGGGGGGTTTTCAGATACGCAGTATTTT. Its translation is CAISEGGGFSDTQYF.

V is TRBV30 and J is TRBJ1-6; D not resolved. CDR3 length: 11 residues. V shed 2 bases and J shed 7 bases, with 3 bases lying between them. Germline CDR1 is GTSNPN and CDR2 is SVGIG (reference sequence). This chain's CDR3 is CAWSPNSPLHF. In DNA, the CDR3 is TGTGCCTGGAGTCCGAATTCACCCCTCCACTTT.